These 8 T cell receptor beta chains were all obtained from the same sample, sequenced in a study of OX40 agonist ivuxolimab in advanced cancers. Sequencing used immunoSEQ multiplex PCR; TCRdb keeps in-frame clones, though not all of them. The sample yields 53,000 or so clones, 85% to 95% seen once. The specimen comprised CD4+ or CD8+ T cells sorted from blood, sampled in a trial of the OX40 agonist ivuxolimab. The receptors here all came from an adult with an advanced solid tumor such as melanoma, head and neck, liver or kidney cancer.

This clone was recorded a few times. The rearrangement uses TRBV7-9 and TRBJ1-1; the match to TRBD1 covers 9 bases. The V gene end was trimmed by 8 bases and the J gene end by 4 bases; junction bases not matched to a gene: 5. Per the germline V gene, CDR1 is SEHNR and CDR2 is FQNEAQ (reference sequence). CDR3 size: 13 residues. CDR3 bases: TGTGCCAGCGGGACAGGGCATGGCACTGAAGCTTTCTTT. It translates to CASGTGHGTEAFF.

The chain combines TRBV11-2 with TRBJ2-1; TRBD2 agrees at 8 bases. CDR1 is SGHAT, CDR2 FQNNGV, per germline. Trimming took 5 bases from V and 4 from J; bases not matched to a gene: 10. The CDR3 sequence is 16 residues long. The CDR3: CASSPPRGLGYNEQFF. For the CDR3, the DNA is TGTGCCAGCAGCCCCCCCCGGGGACTAGGGTACAATGAGCAGTTCTTC.

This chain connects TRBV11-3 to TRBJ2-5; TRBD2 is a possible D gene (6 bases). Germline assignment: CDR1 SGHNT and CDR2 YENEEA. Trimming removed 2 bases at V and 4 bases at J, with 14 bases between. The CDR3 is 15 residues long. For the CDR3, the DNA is TGTGCCAGCAGCTTAACCACGGGGGATATAGAGACCCAGTACTTC. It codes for CASSLTTGDIETQYF.

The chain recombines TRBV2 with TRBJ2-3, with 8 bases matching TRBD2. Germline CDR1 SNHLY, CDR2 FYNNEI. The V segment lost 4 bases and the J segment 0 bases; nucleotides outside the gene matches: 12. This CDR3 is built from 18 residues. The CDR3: CASSVVAGHRTSTDTQYF. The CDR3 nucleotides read TGTGCCAGCAGTGTTGTAGCGGGACACCGAACGAGCACAGATACGCAGTATTTT.

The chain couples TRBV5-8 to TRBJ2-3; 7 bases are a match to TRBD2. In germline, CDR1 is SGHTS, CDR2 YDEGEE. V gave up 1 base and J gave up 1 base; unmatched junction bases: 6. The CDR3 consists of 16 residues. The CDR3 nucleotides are TGTGCCAGCAGCTTGAACGGGGGGATACGCACAGATACGCAGTATTTT. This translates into CASSLNGGIRTDTQYF.

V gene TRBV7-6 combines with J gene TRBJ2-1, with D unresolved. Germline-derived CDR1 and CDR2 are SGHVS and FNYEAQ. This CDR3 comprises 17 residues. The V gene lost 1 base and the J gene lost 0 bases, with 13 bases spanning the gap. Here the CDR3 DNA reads TGTGCCAGCAGCTTAGGCCACTTCCGAAGCTCCTACAATGAGCAGTTCTTC. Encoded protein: CASSLGHFRSSYNEQFF. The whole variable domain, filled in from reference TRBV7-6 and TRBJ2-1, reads GAGVSQSPRYKVTKRGQDVALRCDPISGHVSLYWYRQALGQGPEFLTYFNYEAQQDKSGLPNDRFSAERPEGSISTLTIQRTEQRDSAMYRCASSLGHFRSSYNEQFFGPGTRLTVL.

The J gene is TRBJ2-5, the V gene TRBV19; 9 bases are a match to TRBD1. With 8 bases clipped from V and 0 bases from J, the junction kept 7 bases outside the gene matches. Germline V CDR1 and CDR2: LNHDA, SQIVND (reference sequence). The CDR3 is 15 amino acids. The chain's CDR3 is CASRLRDRDQETQYF. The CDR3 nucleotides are TGTGCCAGTCGCCTCCGGGACAGGGACCAAGAGACCCAGTACTTC.

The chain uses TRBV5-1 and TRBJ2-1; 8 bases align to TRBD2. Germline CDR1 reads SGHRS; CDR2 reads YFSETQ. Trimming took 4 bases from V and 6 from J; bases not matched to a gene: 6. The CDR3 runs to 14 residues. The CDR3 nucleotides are TGCGCCAGCAGCCCTAGCGGGCCGGGCAATGAGCAGTTCTTC. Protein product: CASSPSGPGNEQFF.